This T cell receptor (beta chain) was retrieved from a study of shared T cell receptors in the human thymus. This clone was recorded a few times. Germline V gene lookup returns CDR1 SEHNR and CDR2 FQNEAQ (reference sequence). Trimming cost V 2 bases and J 5 bases, with 11 bases left between them. CDR3 size: 14 residues. Data came from immunoSEQ multiplex PCR; TCRdb stores just in-frame clones and leaves some out. The sample holds more than 550,000 clones, 75% to 90% seen once. The same sample was also studied in work on human thymus T cells. That source reports: Thymic tissue was derived from resections collected during corrective heart surgery.

Sequences were obtained from thymocytes. This clonotype was obtained from a girl under three years old with a congenital heart defect. J is TRBJ2-3 and V is TRBV7-9, with D perhaps TRBD2 (6 bases). CDR3 DNA: TGTGCCAGCAGCTTAAAGCAGGGAGGAGATACGCAGTATTTT. Protein sequence: CASSLKQGGDTQYF.